This T cell receptor (beta chain) comes out of a study of cytomegalovirus exposure and HLA in healthy donors. Whole-study findings and limits: Being indistinguishable, some V segments were excluded, TRBV6-2 and TRBV6-3 among them. In a later analysis, TCR beta V- and J-gene trimming showed a link to a missense DCLRE1C variant.

A note on this clone: The antigen remains unidentified.

Trimming cost V 0 bases and J 0 bases; bases outside gene matches: 5. CDR3 size: 17 residues. Germline V lookup: CDR1 SGHRS, CDR2 YFSETQ. The PCR ran on 60 Vbeta and 13 Jbeta primers. Sequenced by immunoSEQ multiplex PCR; TCRdb stores in-frame clones only, minus some. The repertoire consists of about 140,000 clones, with 78% occurring once and the leading ten covering less than 3%. The specimen sequenced was PBMCs. The chain couples TRBV5-1 to TRBJ2-2, with 7 bases that match TRBD1. The origin of this receptor is a female donor in good health and CMV-seronegative. The DNA for the CDR3 is TGCGCCAGCAGCTTGGAAGCCGGGACAGCGAACACCGGGGAGCTGTTTTTT. Its protein product is CASSLEAGTANTGELFF.